This is a list of T cell receptor beta chains from one sample in a study of CD8+CD57+ T cells in acquired aplastic anemia. In TCRdb, the reads were re-called with MiXCR into one record per CDR3 protein. The sample shows about 180,000 distinct CDR3 sequences, 46% of them seen only once. The specimen was sorted CD4+, CD8+, or CD8+CD57+ T cells (not recorded which) from PBMCs. The receptors come from a human donor in good health. CDR3s include the opening cysteine and the closing phenylalanine or tryptophan. The order of the fields is clone size, J gene, V gene, D gene, CDR3 length, CDR3 DNA, CDR3 protein. The D gene is left open where the match is weak. Size values are once, few and many counts, or a class for expanded clones, and some rows have none.

NA	TRBJ2-1	TRBV10-3	TRBD2	13	TGTGCCATCAGGTTTAGCGGGTTGGATGAGCAGTTCTTC	CAIRFSGLDEQFF
many	TRBJ2-7	TRBV20-1	NA	13	TGCAGTCCCAAAGGGCAGCTTTCCTACGAGCAGTACTTC	CSPKGQLSYEQYF
NA	TRBJ1-2	TRBV7-2	NA	13	TGTGCCAGCAGCTCGCCTAGGGGGTATGGCTACACCTTC	CASSSPRGYGYTF
NA	TRBJ2-1	TRBV20-1	TRBD1	16	TGCAGTGCTTCCTCGCGGACAGGGGATTCCTACAATGTGCAGTTCTTC	CSASSRTGDSYNVQFF
many	TRBJ2-1	TRBV12-3/TRBV12-4	NA	14	TGTGCCAGCAGTATGTACCGGGACTACAATGAGCAGTTCTTC	CASSMYRDYNEQFF
many	TRBJ2-2	TRBV25-1	NA	15	TGTGCCAGCAGTGAAGGGACTCGAACCACCGGGGAGCTGTTTTTT	CASSEGTRTTGELFF
NA	TRBJ2-3	TRBV2	TRBD2	14	TGTGCCAGCCGCACGGGGGGGGACCTGGATACGCAGTATTTT	CASRTGGDLDTQYF
many	TRBJ1-2	TRBV9	NA	14	TGTGCCAGCAGCGTAGGAGATCGGGGTCGGGGCTACACCTTC	CASSVGDRGRGYTF
many	TRBJ2-3	TRBV19	TRBD2	16	TGTGCCAGTAGTATAGTCGCGGGAGGGTTCGCAGATACGCAGTATTTT	CASSIVAGGFADTQYF
once	TRBJ2-5	TRBV2	NA	13	TGTGCCAGCAGTGCCCCCGAGAAAGAGACCCAGTACTTC	CASSAPEKETQYF
many	TRBJ2-7	TRBV12-3/TRBV12-4	TRBD1	15	TGTGCCAGCACCTCCAGGACAGGGTTTTCCTACGAGCAGTACTTC	CASTSRTGFSYEQYF
NA	TRBJ2-2	TRBV5-1	NA	15	TGCGCCAGCAGCTTGGGTGGCGTTGACACCGGGGAGCTGTTTTTT	CASSLGGVDTGELFF
NA	TRBJ2-7	TRBV25-1	TRBD2	14	TGTGCCAGGAGGGGATCCAGCGGGAGTTACGAGCAGTACTTC	CARRGSSGSYEQYF
many	TRBJ2-1	TRBV4-1	NA	15	TGCGCCAGCAGCCAAGTCGGTAGCGGCAACAATGAGCAGTTCTTC	CASSQVGSGNNEQFF
NA	TRBJ2-7	TRBV7-8	TRBD2	13	TGTGCCAGCAGCTGGGGGGGAGTTTACGAGCAGTACTTC	CASSWGGVYEQYF
many	TRBJ2-5	TRBV19	NA	11	TGTGCCAGTAGGTTAGCGGAGACCCAGTACTTC	CASRLAETQYF
NA	TRBJ1-1	TRBV6-2/TRBV6-3	TRBD1	16	TGTGCCAGCAGTTACGGGACAAGACAGGGAGGCACTGAAGCTTTCTTT	CASSYGTRQGGTEAFF
NA	TRBJ2-7	TRBV28	NA	14	TGTGCCAGCAACAAAGGGAGGCCCCCCTACGAGCAGTACTTC	CASNKGRPPYEQYF
NA	TRBJ2-1	TRBV4-2	NA	12	TGTGCCAGCAGCCAAGGTTTCTATGAGCAGTTCTTC	CASSQGFYEQFF
NA	TRBJ1-5	TRBV6-5	NA	14	TGTGCCAGCAATTTATTCTTTAGCAATCAGCCCCAGCATTTT	CASNLFFSNQPQHF
NA	TRBJ1-4	TRBV7-9	TRBD1	15	TGTGCCAGCAGCGACTACAGGGGATTGGAGGAAAAACTGTTTTTT	CASSDYRGLEEKLFF
few	TRBJ2-6	TRBV7-3	NA	17	TGTGCCAGCAGCTTAGGGGCTCGGGCCTCTGGGGCCAACGTCCTGACTTTC	CASSLGARASGANVLTF
NA	TRBJ1-1	TRBV2	NA	12	TGTGCCAGCAGTAGGTTGGGCACTGAAGCTTTCTTT	CASSRLGTEAFF
NA	TRBJ2-7	TRBV29-1	NA	19	TGCAGCGTTGAAGTCCCAACCGACACTAAATGGAGTACATCCTACGAGCAGTACTTC	CSVEVPTDTKWSTSYEQYF
NA	TRBJ1-5	TRBV10-3	NA	13	TGTGCCATCAGTGACACGGGAAATCAGCCCCAGCATTTT	CAISDTGNQPQHF
few	TRBJ2-1	TRBV10-3	TRBD2	16	TGTGCCAGCAGTCCTGCGGTGGCTAGCGGGAGAAATGAGCAGTTCTTC	CASSPAVASGRNEQFF
NA	TRBJ2-1	TRBV2	TRBD2	15	TGTGCCAGCAGCCCGTTGCAAACGGGAGGGGATGAGCAGTTCTTC	CASSPLQTGGDEQFF
once	TRBJ2-3	TRBV7-2	NA	13	TGTGCCAGCAGCTTTACGAACACAGATACGCAGTATTTT	CASSFTNTDTQYF